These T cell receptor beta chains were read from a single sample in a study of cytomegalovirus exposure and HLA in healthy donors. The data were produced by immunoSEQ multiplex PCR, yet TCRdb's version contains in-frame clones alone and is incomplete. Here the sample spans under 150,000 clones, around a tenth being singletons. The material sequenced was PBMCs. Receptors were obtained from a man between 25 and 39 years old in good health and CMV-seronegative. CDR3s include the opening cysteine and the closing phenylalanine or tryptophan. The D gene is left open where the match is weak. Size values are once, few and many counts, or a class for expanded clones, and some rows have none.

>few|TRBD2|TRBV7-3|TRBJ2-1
CASSPSSGYNEQFF
TGTGCCAGCAGCCCCTCTAGCGGGTACAATGAGCAGTTCTTC
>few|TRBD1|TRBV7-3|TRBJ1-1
CASRSQGGAGNTEAFF
TGTGCCAGCAGGTCCCAGGGGGGCGCAGGGAACACTGAAGCTTTCTTT
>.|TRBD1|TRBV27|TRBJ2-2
CASSRQGGTGELFF
TGTGCCAGCAGCAGACAGGGTGGGACCGGGGAGCTGTTTTTT
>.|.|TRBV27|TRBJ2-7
CTHRVGEQYF
TGTACCCACAGGGTCGGCGAGCAGTACTTC
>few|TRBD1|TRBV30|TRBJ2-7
CAWSVETGKTYEQYF
TGTGCCTGGAGTGTCGAGACAGGGAAAACCTACGAGCAGTACTTC
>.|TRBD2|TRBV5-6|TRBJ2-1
CASSLGGSGSPGNEQFF
TGTGCCAGCAGCTTGGGAGGTAGCGGGAGCCCCGGGAATGAGCAGTTCTTC
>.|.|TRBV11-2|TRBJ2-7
CASSPHPQGPSSYEQYF
TGTGCCAGCAGCCCCCACCCACAGGGCCCAAGCTCCTACGAGCAGTACTTC
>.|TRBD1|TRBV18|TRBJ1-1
CASSAQGASTEAFF
TGTGCCAGCTCCGCACAGGGGGCAAGCACTGAAGCTTTCTTT
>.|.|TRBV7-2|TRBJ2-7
CASSLTYEQYF
TGTGCCAGCAGCCTCACGTACGAGCAGTACTTC
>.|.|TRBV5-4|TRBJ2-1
CASNNPGASSYNEQFF
TGTGCCAGCAACAACCCAGGGGCAAGCTCCTACAATGAGCAGTTCTTC
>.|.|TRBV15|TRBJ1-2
CATSRRTVDNYGYTF
TGTGCCACCAGCAGACGGACAGTAGATAACTATGGCTACACCTTC
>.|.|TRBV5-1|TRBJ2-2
CASSIQGSTGELFF
TGCGCCAGCAGTATTCAGGGAAGTACCGGGGAGCTGTTTTTT
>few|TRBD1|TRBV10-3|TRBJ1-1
CATRGQMNTEAFF
TGTGCCACGCGGGGACAGATGAACACTGAAGCTTTCTTT
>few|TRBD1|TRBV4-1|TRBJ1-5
CASSQVSSAGGLQPQHF
TGCGCCAGCAGCCAAGTCAGTTCGGCAGGGGGCTTGCAGCCCCAGCATTTT
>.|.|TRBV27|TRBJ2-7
CASSLSARPYEQYF
TGTGCCAGCAGTTTATCAGCGCGCCCCTACGAGCAGTACTTC
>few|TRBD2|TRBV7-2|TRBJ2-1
CASSRSGGLNEQFF
TGTGCCAGCAGCCGTAGCGGGGGCCTCAATGAGCAGTTCTTC
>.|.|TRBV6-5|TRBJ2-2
CASSSGTPNTGELFF
TGTGCCAGCAGTTCCGGGACACCAAACACCGGGGAGCTGTTTTTT
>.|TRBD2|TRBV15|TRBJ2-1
CATSRDSGGYNEQFF
TGTGCCACCAGCAGGGATAGCGGGGGTTACAATGAGCAGTTCTTC